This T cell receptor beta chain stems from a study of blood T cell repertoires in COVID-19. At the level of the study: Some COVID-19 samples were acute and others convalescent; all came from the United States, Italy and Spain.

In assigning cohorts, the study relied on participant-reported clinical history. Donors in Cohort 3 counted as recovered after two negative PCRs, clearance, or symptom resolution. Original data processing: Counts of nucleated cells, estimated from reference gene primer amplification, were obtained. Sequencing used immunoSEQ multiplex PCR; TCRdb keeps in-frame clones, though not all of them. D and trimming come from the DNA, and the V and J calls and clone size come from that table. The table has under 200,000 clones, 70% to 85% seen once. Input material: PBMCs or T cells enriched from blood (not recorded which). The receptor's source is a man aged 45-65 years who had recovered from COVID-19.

CDR3 bases: TGTGCCACCAGCAGAGCGCAGGGAATCTCTGGAAACACCATATATTTT. It translates to CATSRAQGISGNTIYF. The chain links TRBV15 to TRBJ1-3; D perhaps matches TRBD1 (5 bases). Germline V CDR1 and CDR2: LNHNV, YYDKDF (reference sequence). The CDR3 totals 16 residues. Trimming pared 1 base from V and 0 bases from J, leaving 10 bases between.